The 30 T cell receptor beta chains listed next were all sequenced from one sample in a study of shared clonotypes between healthy human individuals. The data were produced by immunoSEQ multiplex PCR, yet TCRdb's version contains in-frame clones alone and is incomplete. The sample consists of about 1,900,000 clones, around 96% of them appearing once. The naive CD8 population came from CD45RO-negative cells selected for CCR7, without terminally differentiated effector memory CD45RA+ cells. The sequenced sample was naive CD8+ T cells sorted from blood. The receptors stem from a man aged 18-30 years in good health.

V and J are TRBV4-1 and TRBJ1-1; D remains unclear. V gave up 0 bases and J gave up 3 bases, with 8 bases separating them. Germline loops: CDR1 MGHRA, CDR2 YSYEKL. This CDR3 comprises 14 residues. The CDR3 reads CASSQDGVHTEAFF. Here the CDR3 DNA reads TGCGCCAGCAGCCAAGACGGGGTACACACTGAAGCTTTCTTT.

The chain employs TRBV7-8 and TRBJ2-7; maybe TRBD1 (6 bases). Trimming shortened V by 4 bases and J by 6 bases, and 13 bases separated the two germline ends. CDR1 is SGHVS and CDR2 is FQNEAQ in the germline V gene. This CDR3 has 13 residues. The CDR3 loop reads CASSSEAGVEQYF. The CDR3 DNA reads as TGTGCCAGCAGCTCCGAGGCAGGGGTCGAGCAGTACTTC.

J is TRBJ2-7 and V is TRBV11-2, with 9 bases that match TRBD1. Trimming removed 1 base from V and 4 bases from J; junction bases left unmatched: 11. The CDR3 consists of 17 residues. Per the germline V gene, CDR1 is SGHAT and CDR2 is FQNNGV. CDR3: CASSLGASDRGVYEQYF. The CDR3, as DNA: TGTGCCAGCAGCTTAGGCGCCTCAGACAGGGGGGTTTACGAGCAGTACTTC.

A note on this clone: Other nucleotide sequences from this sample produce the same CDR3. The rearrangement links TRBV30 to TRBJ2-1; 9 bases line up with TRBD2. V shed 0 bases and J 7 bases; nucleotides not matched to a gene: 1. The CDR3 has 13 amino acids. Germline V lookup: CDR1 GTSNPN, CDR2 SVGIG (reference sequence). CDR3 bases: TGTGCCTGGAGTGTCCTAGCGGGGAATGAGCAGTTCTTC. It specifies CAWSVLAGNEQFF.

J is TRBJ2-5 and V is TRBV2, with 8 nucleotides matching TRBD1. This CDR3 comprises 15 residues. Germline V gene sequence: CDR1 SNHLY, CDR2 FYNNEI. Trimming cost V 6 bases and J 4 bases; bases outside gene matches: 10. CDR3 nucleotide sequence: TGTGCCAGCAGCGCCATGATACAGGGGGGAGAGACCCAGTACTTC. Its translation: CASSAMIQGGETQYF.

The CDR3 sequence: CASSLDLQSSGNTIYF. CDR3 coding DNA: TGCGCCAGCAGCTTGGACCTACAGAGCTCTGGAAACACCATATATTTT. J is TRBJ1-3 and V is TRBV5-1; no reliable D call. This CDR3 spans 16 amino acids. V lost 0 bases, J lost 0 bases, and 10 bases lay in between. From germline, CDR1 is SGHRS and CDR2 YFSETQ.

Concerning this clone itself: Other DNA variants within this sample encode the same CDR3. The chain couples TRBV27 to TRBJ1-5; 8 nucleotides agree with TRBD1. CDR1 is MNHEY, CDR2 SMNVEV, per germline (reference sequence). The V and J ends lost 5 bases and 0 bases, in that order; junction bases with no gene match: 6. The CDR3 is 16 residues long. The CDR3: CASSLGQGYSNQPQHF. CDR3 nucleotides: TGTGCCAGCAGTCTCGGACAGGGATATAGCAATCAGCCCCAGCATTTT.

The genes are TRBV7-8 and TRBJ2-7, with D tentatively TRBD2 (7 bases). Germline V gives CDR1 SGHVS, CDR2 FQNEAQ. The CDR3 has 14 residues. V lost 3 bases and J 2 bases, leaving 11 bases between the germline ends. The CDR3: CASSLRGRTYEQYF. CDR3 nucleotides: TGTGCCAGCAGCTTGCGGGGGCGAACCTACGAGCAGTACTTC.

This rearrangement joins TRBV7-9 to TRBJ1-1; D remains ambiguous. V was shortened by 7 bases and J by 1 base, with 10 bases between the two germline ends. CDR3 length: 13 residues. Germline-derived CDR1 and CDR2 are SEHNR and FQNEAQ (reference sequence). CDR3 coding DNA: TGTGCCAGCATGAGGACGGGGAACACTGAAGCTTTCTTT. Translation gives CASMRTGNTEAFF.

This clone appeared a single time. The chain uses TRBV30 and TRBJ1-2; D ambiguous. Germline CDR1 reads GTSNPN; CDR2 reads SVGIG (reference sequence). The ends were cut back, 2 bases at V and 7 bases at J, with 2 bases in the middle. This CDR3 is built from 9 residues. The CDR3 protein is CAWSSGYTF. The DNA of the CDR3 is TGTGCCTGGAGTTCTGGCTACACCTTC.

This chain links TRBV18 with TRBJ1-1; 10 bases align to TRBD1. Trimming removed 3 bases from V and 1 base from J; junction bases left unmatched: 2. The CDR3 totals 15 residues. CDR1 is KGHSH and CDR2 is LQKENI in the germline V gene. Here the CDR3 reads CASSPTGGANTEAFF. Here the CDR3 DNA reads TGTGCCAGCTCACCGACAGGGGGCGCGAACACTGAAGCTTTCTTT.

The J gene is TRBJ2-2, the V gene TRBV7-9; D might be TRBD1 (5 bases). V dropped 2 bases and J dropped 3 bases, with 10 bases sitting between them. CDR3 length equals 15 residues. CDR1 is SEHNR, CDR2 FQNEAQ, per germline (reference sequence). The CDR3: CASSLMGHYTGELFF. DNA for the CDR3: TGTGCCAGCAGCTTAATGGGGCATTACACCGGGGAGCTGTTTTTT.

This rearrangement joins TRBV19 to TRBJ1-4; TRBD1 agrees at 7 bases. CDR1 and CDR2 (germline): LNHDA, SQIVND (reference sequence). Germline trimming cut 5 bases from V and 8 bases from J; bases unmatched to any gene: 11. This CDR3 is 15 amino acids long. The CDR3 coding sequence is TGTGCCAGTAGTGGGCCCAGACAGGGACTCGAAAAACTGTTTTTT. This gives the protein CASSGPRQGLEKLFF.

This chain joins TRBV10-3 and TRBJ2-2, with 12 bases identical to TRBD1. Per the germline V gene, CDR1 is ENHRY and CDR2 is SYGVKD. J lost 5 bases, V lost 6 bases, and 7 bases had no gene match. The CDR3 contains 16 residues. CDR3 sequence: CAISPRDRGQTGELFF. The CDR3, as DNA: TGTGCCATCAGCCCCCGGGACAGGGGGCAAACCGGGGAGCTGTTTTTT.

The chain carries TRBV7-9 and TRBJ2-3; tentatively, D is TRBD2 (6 bases). Germline V gives CDR1 SEHNR, CDR2 FQNEAQ (reference sequence). V lost 8 bases to trimming and J lost 3 bases, with 9 bases between them. This CDR3 has 12 amino acids. This CDR3 is CASGTSTDTQYF. CDR3 nucleotides: TGTGCCAGCGGGACTTCTACAGATACGCAGTATTTT.

The gene calls are TRBV5-1 and TRBJ2-7, with no clear D. CDR3 length: 13 amino acids. Trimming removed 6 bases from V and 4 bases from J, with 14 bases in between. Germline V gives CDR1 SGHRS, CDR2 YFSETQ. In DNA form, the CDR3 reads TGCGCCAGCAAAGTAGGGCAAAAATACGAGCAGTACTTC. Translation gives CASKVGQKYEQYF.

This clone appeared once. CDR3: CAPDLGTGANVLTF. The CDR3 DNA sequence: TGTGCCCCCGATCTCGGGACTGGGGCCAACGTCCTGACTTTC. The genes are TRBV6-4 and TRBJ2-6; possibly TRBD2 for D (5 bases). Germline CDR1 reads MRHNA; CDR2 reads SNTAGT. V was clipped by 11 bases and J by 2 bases, with 13 bases between them. This CDR3 region has 14 residues.

The chain has TRBV6-5 and TRBJ1-2; TRBD1 is a possible D gene (6 bases). CDR1 is MNHEY, CDR2 SVGAGI, per germline. The CDR3 spans 12 residues. Trimming cost V 5 bases and J 7 bases, with 11 bases left between them. CDR3 sequence: CASSGGASGYTF. CDR3 coding DNA: TGTGCCAGCAGTGGGGGGGCAAGTGGCTACACCTTC.

In nucleotides, the CDR3 is TGTGCCAGCAGCGTAGAAGGGGGGCTCGGGAACGAGCAGTACTTC. Residues: CASSVEGGLGNEQYF. The chain links TRBV9 to TRBJ2-7, with D perhaps assigned TRBD1 or TRBD2 (6 bases each). Germline CDR1 is SGDLS and CDR2 is YYNGEE. The CDR3 length is 15 residues. The V and J ends lost 0 bases and 5 bases respectively, with 15 bases between them.

This clone has just one count. This rearrangement joins TRBV5-6 to TRBJ2-7; D uncertain. Germline V CDR1 and CDR2: SGHDT, YYEEEE. The CDR3 covers 13 residues. Trimming took 4 bases from V and 3 from J, leaving 11 bases between them. The CDR3 loop reads CASSRTDSYEQYF. For the CDR3, the DNA is TGTGCCAGCAGCCGGACGGATAGCTACGAGCAGTACTTC.

CDR3 nucleotides: TGCGCCAGCAGCTTGGAAGTGGGAGAGTCCTACGAGCAGTACTTC. This codes for CASSLEVGESYEQYF. This chain joins TRBV5-1 and TRBJ2-7; D may be TRBD2 (5 bases). Germline CDR1 is SGHRS and CDR2 is YFSETQ. The CDR3 is 15 amino acids. Trimming took off 0 bases at V and 1 base at J, with 11 bases between the two ends.

The rearrangement links TRBV7-9 to TRBJ2-3; 9 positions match TRBD1. V dropped 0 bases and J dropped 0; count of bases not matched to a gene: 4. The CDR3 consists of 17 residues. Looked up from germline, CDR1 is SEHNR and CDR2 is FQNEAQ (reference sequence). CDR3 bases: TGTGCCAGCAGCTTAGCGACAGGGGGGACTAGCACAGATACGCAGTATTTT. It translates to CASSLATGGTSTDTQYF.

The V call is TRBV6-6, the J call TRBJ1-3, with D unresolved. V lost 4 bases to trimming and J lost 0 bases, with 10 bases between them. CDR3 length equals 15 residues. CDR1 and CDR2 from the germline V gene are MNHNY and SVGAGI (reference sequence). In nucleotides, the CDR3 is TGTGCCAGCAGTTCCGACTGGCTCTCTGGAAACACCATATATTTT. Its protein is CASSSDWLSGNTIYF.

This chain uses TRBV6-1 with TRBJ2-5, with D maybe TRBD2 (6 bases). Germline CDR1 is MNHNS and CDR2 is SASEGT. This CDR3 has 16 residues. Trimming cost V 4 bases and J 1 base, with 16 bases left between them. CDR3 amino acids: CASSGLLAAAQETQYF. The CDR3 nucleotides read TGTGCCAGCAGTGGGCTCTTAGCGGCTGCCCAAGAGACCCAGTACTTC.

The chain employs TRBV6-5 and TRBJ2-1, with D unclear. V was clipped by 3 bases and J by 0 bases, with 6 bases between them. The CDR3 extends over 14 amino acids. CDR1 is MNHEY and CDR2 is SVGAGI in the germline V gene. This CDR3 is CASSYLDSYNEQFF. The DNA of the CDR3 is TGTGCCAGCAGTTATCTAGACTCCTACAATGAGCAGTTCTTC.

V and J are TRBV30 and TRBJ1-3, with D perhaps matching TRBD1 (5 bases). CDR3 length: 14 residues. The germline V gene encodes CDR1 GTSNPN and CDR2 SVGIG (reference sequence). With 0 bases removed from V and 2 bases from J, the gap between germline ends came to 8 bases. The chain's CDR3 is CAWSVGAAGNTIYF. The CDR3 DNA is TGTGCCTGGAGTGTAGGGGCAGCTGGAAACACCATATATTTT.

The rearrangement uses TRBV25-1 and TRBJ2-7, with TRBD2 matching 7 bases. From germline, CDR1 is MGHDK and CDR2 SYGVNS. V shed 3 bases and J 1 base; nucleotides not matched to a gene: 3. The CDR3 is 14 residues long. CDR3 residues: CASSDSGFSYEQYF. Here the CDR3 DNA reads TGTGCCAGCAGTGATAGCGGGTTTTCCTACGAGCAGTACTTC.

V and J are TRBV27 and TRBJ2-1; D may be TRBD2 (5 bases). Germline CDR1 reads MNHEY; CDR2 reads SMNVEV (reference sequence). The length of the CDR3 is 18 residues. V was clipped by 1 base and J by 3 bases, with 19 bases between them. CDR3 bases: TGTGCCAGCAGTTTATATTCCCCCGGGGTAGCTTTCTACAATGAGCAGTTCTTC. Amino acid sequence: CASSLYSPGVAFYNEQFF.

This clone was picked up one time. This sequence joins TRBV5-4 and TRBJ2-7, with D perhaps matching TRBD1 (6 bases). Germline V gives CDR1 SGHNT, CDR2 YYREEE (reference sequence). Trimming shortened V by 4 bases and J by 5 bases, and 13 bases separated the two germline ends. The CDR3 totals 13 residues. CDR3 region: CASSEGPGDEQYF. In DNA, the CDR3 is TGTGCCAGCAGCGAGGGACCAGGGGACGAGCAGTACTTC.

The chain combines TRBV9 with TRBJ1-2, with TRBD1 identical over 8 bases. Trimming removed 3 bases from V and 8 bases from J; junction bases left unmatched: 6. This CDR3 spans 13 amino acids. Germline CDR1 is SGDLS and CDR2 is YYNGEE. Here the CDR3 DNA reads TGTGCCAGCAGCGGTGCCAGGGGGCTCGGCTACACCTTC. Translating gives CASSGARGLGYTF.